This entry lists 5 T cell receptor beta chains sequenced from one sample in a study of CD8 T cells in ankylosing spondylitis. These receptors' antigens are unknown. The study, taken as a whole, reports: Within ankylosing spondylitis blood, a TCR beta motif made up of several highly homologous variants appeared to be characteristic.

TCRdb re-derived calls from the 5' RACE reads in MiXCR, one entry per CDR3 protein. Of 400,000 or so distinct CDR3 sequences in the sample, approximately 26% were seen once. The source material was blood, either unsorted or a sorted T cell fraction (not recorded which). The receptors shown here come from a male donor with ankylosing spondylitis.

The chain is built from TRBV20-1 and TRBJ2-1; D may correspond to TRBD1 or TRBD2 (5 bases each). Per germline, CDR1 DFQATT and CDR2 SNEGSKA (reference sequence). Trimming shortened V by 5 bases and J by 5 bases, and 19 bases separated the two germline ends. This CDR3 is 15 amino acids long. The CDR3 spells CSARPSGANHNEQFF. The DNA for the CDR3 is TGCAGTGCTCGGCCGTCCGGGGCGAACCACAATGAGCAGTTCTTC.

The chain recombines TRBV2 with TRBJ2-2; 7 nucleotides align to TRBD2. With 7 bases clipped from V and 5 bases from J, the junction kept 7 bases outside the gene matches. The length of the CDR3 is 14 residues. Germline V gene sequence: CDR1 SNHLY, CDR2 FYNNEI. In nucleotides, the CDR3 is TGTGCCAGCATGGATCAGCGGGGAACCGGGGAGCTGTTTTTT. Encoded protein: CASMDQRGTGELFF.

The chain has TRBV7-9 and TRBJ1-5; a possible D gene is TRBD1 (6 bases). V was pared by 1 base and J by 4 bases, with 14 bases between. CDR3 size: 16 residues. Germline V gene lookup returns CDR1 SEHNR and CDR2 FQNEAQ (reference sequence). The CDR3 DNA reads as TGTGCCAGCAGCTTAGGAGTGATGGGGGCGAATCAGCCCCAGCATTTT. Amino acid sequence: CASSLGVMGANQPQHF.

The CDR3 coding sequence is TGCGCCAGCAGTCCCCCCCAACAGAGGAACGAGCAGTACGTC. Its translation: CASSPPQQRNEQYV. The V gene is TRBV10-2, the J gene TRBJ2-7; no reliable D call. The CDR3 extends over 14 amino acids. V lost 5 bases and J 5 bases, leaving 16 bases between the germline ends. The germline CDR1 and CDR2 sequences are WSHSY and SAAADI.

This clonotype has more than one count but fewer than ten. The chain links TRBV10-3 to TRBJ2-5; 8 nucleotides agree with TRBD1. Germline values: CDR1 ENHRY, CDR2 SYGVKD. CDR3 size: 12 residues. V shed 10 bases and J 2 bases; nucleotides not matched to a gene: 3. As DNA, the CDR3 is TGTGCCAACGGACAGGGACAAGAGACCCAGTACTTC. Its translation: CANGQGQETQYF.